This T cell receptor (beta chain) is from a study of shared T cell receptors in the human thymus. Germline V lookup: CDR1 SNHLY, CDR2 FYNNEI. The CDR3 covers 13 residues. V gave up 10 bases and J gave up 5 bases, with 15 bases separating them. Repertoires were generated with immunoSEQ multiplex PCR, while TCRdb's copy carries only in-frame clones and drops some. The table records fewer than 700,000 clones, approximately 87% of them present only once. This sample was shared with a second study, whose subject was human thymus T cells.

The V and J genes are TRBV2 and TRBJ2-1, with a weak D call TRBD1 (6 bases). The material sequenced was thymocytes. This TCR derives from a boy less than two years old with a congenital heart defect. The DNA for the CDR3 is TGTGCCACCGAGGGGGACGGAAACAATGAGCAGTTCTTC. As protein: CATEGDGNNEQFF.